Below are 29 T cell receptor beta chains sequenced from a single sample in a study of T cell responses to AZD1222 COVID-19 vaccine. Sequencing was performed with immunoSEQ multiplex PCR; in TCRdb, only in-frame clones are kept and a portion is missing. The sample lists approximately 140,000 clones, 80% to 90% occurring once. Sample: peripheral blood, taken on day 0 of AZD1222 vaccination. Source of these receptors: an adult in good health.

The V call is TRBV5-4, the J call TRBJ2-5; TRBD1 agrees at 8 bases. Germline V gene sequence: CDR1 SGHNT, CDR2 YYREEE (reference sequence). The V gene end was trimmed by 4 bases and the J gene end by 5 bases; junction bases not matched to a gene: 7. The CDR3 extends over 14 amino acids. This chain's CDR3 is CASSPTDRVETQYF. CDR3 DNA: TGTGCCAGCAGCCCGACGGACAGGGTCGAGACCCAGTACTTC.

The V and J genes are TRBV7-2 and TRBJ2-3, with 7 bases that match TRBD1. The CDR3 sequence is 13 residues long. V lost 3 bases to trimming and J lost 4 bases; unmatched junction nucleotides: 1. Germline V lookup: CDR1 SGHTA, CDR2 FQGNSA. CDR3 sequence: CASSFTGADTQYF. The CDR3, as DNA: TGTGCCAGCAGCTTCACAGGGGCAGATACGCAGTATTTT.

The chain couples TRBV4-3 to TRBJ2-1; 11 bases are shared with TRBD2. Looked up from germline, CDR1 is LGHNA and CDR2 is YSLEER. The CDR3 sequence is 18 residues long. The J segment lost 2 bases and the V segment lost 0 bases, leaving 6 bases of the junction unmatched. The CDR3 sequence is CASSQDSSGRPPYNEQFF. DNA of the CDR3: TGCGCCAGCAGCCAAGACTCTAGCGGGAGGCCCCCCTACAATGAGCAGTTCTTC.

This rearrangement joins TRBV14 to TRBJ1-5; the D is unclear. Germline loops: CDR1 SGHDN, CDR2 FVKESK. This CDR3 spans 13 amino acids. With 0 bases removed from V and 6 bases from J, the gap between germline ends came to 6 bases. CDR3 region: CASSQDLVQPQHF. The CDR3, as DNA: TGTGCCAGCAGCCAAGATCTTGTTCAGCCCCAGCATTTT.

V usage is TRBV11-2 and J usage is TRBJ1-6; D gene unclear. The CDR3 has 16 residues. The germline gives CDR1 SGHAT, CDR2 FQNNGV. V was pared by 1 base and J by 14 bases, with 21 bases between. CDR3 DNA: TGTGCCAGCAGCTTAGTTTTGTCGAATAATTCACCAGCCCTCCACTTT. Translating gives CASSLVLSNNSPALHF.

The chain combines TRBV7-3 with TRBJ2-1, with 10 bases that match TRBD2. V trimming: 5 bases; J trimming: 2 bases; junction bases outside the gene matches: 3. Per the germline V gene, CDR1 is SGHTA and CDR2 is FQGTGA. The CDR3 is 15 amino acids. The chain's CDR3 is CASSPSGRAYNEQFF. CDR3 DNA sequence: TGTGCCAGCAGCCCGAGCGGGAGGGCCTACAATGAGCAGTTCTTC. The full variable domain, rest sourced from reference TRBV7-3 and TRBJ2-1, is GAGVSQTPSNKVTEKGKYVELRCDPISGHTALYWYRQSLGQGPEFLIYFQGTGAADDSGLPNDRFFAVRPEGSVSTLKIQRTERGDSAVYLCASSPSGRAYNEQFFGPGTRLTVL.

The rearrangement uses TRBV6-1 and TRBJ1-6, with a weak D call TRBD1 (5 bases). V was cut by 2 bases and J by 8 bases, with 19 bases left in between. The germline gives CDR1 MNHNS, CDR2 SASEGT. This CDR3 comprises 17 residues. The CDR3, as DNA: TGTGCCAGCAGTGAATTGACCTGGGGCCCGATGTATTCACCCCTCCACTTT. It translates to CASSELTWGPMYSPLHF.

The chain has TRBV15 and TRBJ1-1; the D is unclear. V shed 1 base and J shed 1 base, with 4 bases lying between them. There are 13 residues in the CDR3. CDR1 and CDR2 (germline): LNHNV, YYDKDF (reference sequence). CDR3 nucleotides: TGTGCCACCAGCAGAGCGGAGAACACTGAAGCTTTCTTT. As protein: CATSRAENTEAFF.

This clone is a singleton in its sample. The V and J genes are TRBV19 and TRBJ1-3; possible D gene TRBD1, 6 bases. This CDR3 has 14 residues. The ends were cut back, 4 bases at V and 8 bases at J, with 15 bases in the middle. The germline V gene encodes CDR1 LNHDA and CDR2 SQIVND (reference sequence). The CDR3 region is CASSTLQGRDTIYF. In nucleotides, the CDR3 is TGTGCCAGTAGTACCTTACAGGGAAGAGACACCATATATTTT. Together with reference TRBV19 and TRBJ1-3, the CDR3 gives the full variable domain: DGGITQSPKYLFRKEGQNVTLSCEQNLNHDAMYWYRQDPGQGLRLIYYSQIVNDFQKGDIAEGYSVSREKKESFPLTVTSAQKNPTAFYLCASSTLQGRDTIYFGEGSWLTVV.

This chain uses TRBV14 with TRBJ2-7; TRBD1 matches 7 bases. The CDR3 length is 13 residues. Trimming removed 6 bases from V and 4 bases from J; junction bases left unmatched: 6. Germline CDR1 reads SGHDN; CDR2 reads FVKESK. CDR3 sequence (DNA): TGTGCCAGCAGAGGAACAGGGGAGTACGAGCAGTACTTC. The encoded protein is CASRGTGEYEQYF.

This chain connects TRBV4-3 to TRBJ1-3; a possible D gene is TRBD1 (6 bases). V was pared by 2 bases and J by 2 bases, with 13 bases between. Per the germline V gene, CDR1 is LGHNA and CDR2 is YSLEER. This CDR3 is 16 amino acids long. The CDR3: CASSQNGGAAGNTIYF. For the CDR3, the DNA is TGCGCCAGCAGCCAAAACGGGGGGGCGGCTGGAAACACCATATATTTT.

The chain joins TRBV30 to TRBJ1-5; a weak D match, TRBD1 (5 bases). Germline V gives CDR1 GTSNPN, CDR2 SVGIG (reference sequence). V gave up 2 bases and J gave up 4 bases, with 12 bases separating them. The CDR3 length is 14 residues. The CDR3 sequence: CAWSPTALNQPQHF. The CDR3 bases are TGTGCCTGGAGTCCGACAGCCCTAAATCAGCCCCAGCATTTT.

The rearrangement links TRBV3-1 (or the pseudogene TRBV3-2) to TRBJ2-3; the match to TRBD1 covers 7 bases. The CDR3 runs 16 residues. V trimming: 5 bases; J trimming: 0 bases; junction bases outside the gene matches: 8. Germline V gene lookup returns CDR1 LGHDT and CDR2 YNNKEL (reference sequence). CDR3 protein: CASSARRGFSTDTQYF. The DNA of the CDR3 is TGTGCCAGCAGCGCTCGCAGGGGGTTTAGCACAGATACGCAGTATTTT.

CDR3 amino acids: CASSPAVDTEAFF. The CDR3 DNA follows: TGTGCCAGCTCACCAGCCGTTGACACTGAAGCTTTCTTT. The chain joins TRBV18 to TRBJ1-1; D is ambiguous. Germline lookup yields CDR1 KGHSH and CDR2 LQKENI. The CDR3 covers 13 residues. V lost 2 bases to trimming and J lost 3 bases, with 7 bases between them.

The gene calls are TRBV18 and TRBJ1-2, with 10 bases lining up with TRBD1. CDR3 length: 14 residues. Germline assignment: CDR1 KGHSH and CDR2 LQKENI. Trimming cost V 5 bases and J 6 bases; bases outside gene matches: 6. The CDR3 spells CASSRGTGVNGYTF. The CDR3 DNA is TGTGCCAGCTCAAGAGGGACAGGGGTTAATGGCTACACCTTC.

The chain links TRBV7-9 to TRBJ2-5; 9 nucleotides align to TRBD1. The CDR3 is 15 amino acids. Germline CDR1 and CDR2: SEHNR and FQNEAQ (reference sequence). The junction had 10 bases not matched to a gene; V was cut back by 6 bases and J by 5 bases. This CDR3 reads CASSRRDRDLETQYF. In DNA, the CDR3 is TGTGCCAGCAGTAGGAGGGACAGGGACCTTGAGACCCAGTACTTC.

The V and J genes are TRBV5-5 and TRBJ2-5; 10 bases line up with TRBD2. Germline trimming cut 2 bases from V and 4 bases from J; bases unmatched to any gene: 5. The CDR3 has 15 residues. Germline V gene lookup returns CDR1 SGHKS and CDR2 YYEKEE (reference sequence). The CDR3 DNA follows: TGTGCCAGCAGCTTCGCTCTAGCGGGAGTAGAGACCCAGTACTTC. Protein sequence: CASSFALAGVETQYF.

The V call is TRBV28, the J call TRBJ2-5, with D unresolved. CDR3 length: 12 amino acids. CDR1 is MDHEN and CDR2 is SYDVKM in the germline V gene. Trimming shortened V by 2 bases and J by 6 bases, and 7 bases separated the two germline ends. The CDR3 protein is CASSLVGQTQYF. CDR3 in DNA: TGTGCCAGCAGTTTAGTCGGTCAGACCCAGTACTTC.

This clone qualifies as large. The chain links TRBV21-1 to TRBJ2-1; no check of the table's D call, TRBD2, against the DNA was made. TRBV21-1 is marked as a pseudogene. This CDR3 comprises 16 residues. CDR3 nucleotides: TGTGCCAGCAGCAAAGCTGAGGGTAGACCCTACAATGAGCAGTTCTTC. The encoded protein is CASSKAEGRPYNEQFF.

The CDR3 region has the DNA TGTGCCAGCAGCTTCCCAGGGAAGAACACTGAAGCTTTCTTT. Translated, it gives CASSFPGKNTEAFF. This chain joins TRBV7-9 and TRBJ1-1, with a possible D match to TRBD1 (5 bases). The CDR3 covers 14 residues. The ends were cut back, 3 bases at V and 1 base at J, with 9 bases in the middle. The germline V gene encodes CDR1 SEHNR and CDR2 FQNEAQ (reference sequence).

J is TRBJ1-1 and V is TRBV30; D perhaps matches TRBD1 (6 bases). Per germline, CDR1 GTSNPN and CDR2 SVGIG (reference sequence). The CDR3 covers 13 residues. Trimming removed 6 bases from V and 3 bases from J, with 14 bases in between. CDR3 loop: CACNREADTEAFF. The CDR3 DNA reads TGTGCCTGTAACAGGGAGGCAGACACTGAAGCTTTCTTT.

The J gene is TRBJ1-6, the V gene TRBV7-2; the D is unclear. The CDR3 has 13 residues. Per germline, CDR1 SGHTA and CDR2 FQGNSA. V shed 4 bases and J shed 9 bases, with 10 bases lying between them. For the CDR3, the DNA is TGTGCCAGCAGCTCGATTCTTTTTTCACCCCTCCACTTT. Protein: CASSSILFSPLHF.

This chain links TRBV6-1 with TRBJ1-4, with a weak D call TRBD1 (5 bases). Germline lookup yields CDR1 MNHNS and CDR2 SASEGT. CDR3 length equals 15 residues. V was clipped by 0 bases and J by 13 bases, with 18 bases between them. The CDR3 here is CASSEARARVGGLFF. The CDR3 DNA is TGTGCCAGCAGTGAAGCGAGGGCGCGGGTCGGGGGACTGTTTTTT.

The V and J genes are TRBV18 and TRBJ2-7; 11 positions match TRBD1. Germline V gene lookup returns CDR1 KGHSH and CDR2 LQKENI. This CDR3 region has 13 residues. J was trimmed by 6 bases and V by 2 bases; bases with no gene match: 0. The CDR3 DNA reads as TGTGCCAGCTCACCAGGGACAGGGGGCGAGCAGTACTTC. Translating it yields CASSPGTGGEQYF.

V and J are TRBV10-3 and TRBJ2-3; D gene unclear. Trimming removed 4 bases at V and 3 bases at J, with 11 bases between. Germline assignment: CDR1 ENHRY and CDR2 SYGVKD. CDR3 length: 14 amino acids. Here the CDR3 reads CAISGTPRTDTQYF. CDR3 in DNA: TGTGCCATCAGTGGTACCCCTAGGACAGATACGCAGTATTTT.

The chain uses TRBV19 and TRBJ2-7; 7 positions agree with TRBD2. Germline trimming cut 9 bases from V and 2 bases from J; bases unmatched to any gene: 13. The germline V gene has CDR1 LNHDA and CDR2 SQIVND (reference sequence). This CDR3 contains 15 residues. The CDR3 loop is CASSVREGSPYEQYF. The CDR3 DNA sequence: TGTGCCAGCTCGGTCAGGGAGGGGAGCCCCTACGAGCAGTACTTC. The full variable domain, completed using reference TRBV19 and TRBJ2-7, is DGGITQSPKYLFRKEGQNVTLSCEQNLNHDAMYWYRQDPGQGLRLIYYSQIVNDFQKGDIAEGYSVSREKKESFPLTVTSAQKNPTAFYLCASSVREGSPYEQYFGPGTRLTVT.

The V gene is TRBV19, the J gene TRBJ1-5; unclear D gene. The V gene's germline CDR1 is LNHDA and CDR2 SQIVND (reference sequence). Trimming cost V 6 bases and J 0 bases, with 12 bases left between them. The CDR3 is 15 residues long. The chain's CDR3 is CASRTRSVSNQPQHF. CDR3 in DNA: TGTGCCAGTAGAACCCGGTCGGTTAGCAATCAGCCCCAGCATTTT. The full variable domain, its missing parts supplied by reference TRBV19 and TRBJ1-5, is DGGITQSPKYLFRKEGQNVTLSCEQNLNHDAMYWYRQDPGQGLRLIYYSQIVNDFQKGDIAEGYSVSREKKESFPLTVTSAQKNPTAFYLCASRTRSVSNQPQHFGDGTRLSIL.

The count of this clone is one. The chain links TRBV10-2 to TRBJ1-2; D not resolved. V lost 3 bases and J lost 9, with 11 bases in between. CDR3 length: 12 residues. Germline values: CDR1 WSHSY, CDR2 SAAADI. The CDR3 region has the DNA TGCGCCAGCAGTGATCGGGAGACGAGCTACACCTTC. Amino acids: CASSDRETSYTF.

This chain connects TRBV28 to TRBJ1-6; a weak D match, TRBD1 (6 bases). Trimming cost V 6 bases and J 8 bases, with 17 bases left between them. CDR3 length: 15 residues. Germline V lookup: CDR1 MDHEN, CDR2 SYDVKM. The CDR3: CASRENRARDSPLHF. The CDR3 DNA reads as TGTGCCAGCAGGGAAAACAGGGCTCGGGATTCACCCCTCCACTTT.